The 18 T cell receptor beta chains listed next were all sequenced from one sample in a study of T cells after posttransplantation cyclophosphamide. Cells defined as naive were viable CD3+CD4+ or CD3+CD8+ and CCR7+CD45RA+CD45RO-CD95-CD27+CD28+. This table comes from immunoSEQ multiplex PCR, and its TCRdb copy is limited to in-frame clones, with some not included. The sample consists of fewer than 40,000 clones, under 95% of them appearing once. The sample consisted of naive CD4+ T cells sorted from PBMCs. These receptors were taken from a woman aged 60-70 years in good health, CMV-negative, and a related stem cell transplant donor.

This rearrangement joins TRBV9 to TRBJ2-2, with 8 bases that match TRBD2. The ends lost 4 bases at V and 1 base at J; junction bases unmatched: 6. Per germline, CDR1 SGDLS and CDR2 YYNGEE. This CDR3 spans 16 amino acids. CDR3 coding DNA: TGTGCCAGCAGCCTCGGACTAGCAGGGAACACCGGGGAGCTGTTTTTT. Protein product: CASSLGLAGNTGELFF.

The rearrangement joins TRBV7-2 to TRBJ2-7, with 8 bases aligning to TRBD1. The CDR3 consists of 14 residues. From germline, CDR1 is SGHTA and CDR2 FQGNSA. After removal of 5 bases from V and 6 bases from J, the junction contained 9 bases not matched to a gene. The CDR3 protein is CASSLRTGSSEQYF. DNA of the CDR3: TGTGCCAGCAGCCTCAGGACAGGGTCGAGCGAGCAGTACTTC.

V gene TRBV5-1 combines with J gene TRBJ1-1; 9 bases map to TRBD1. Germline V gene data show CDR1 as SGHRS and CDR2 as YFSETQ. After removal of 0 bases from V and 3 bases from J, the junction contained 3 bases not matched to a gene. The CDR3 covers 15 residues. The CDR3 coding sequence is TGCGCCAGCAGCTTGGTGGGACAGGGATACACTGAAGCTTTCTTT. Encoded protein: CASSLVGQGYTEAFF.

This chain links TRBV28 with TRBJ2-5; TRBD1 is a possible D gene (6 bases). CDR3 length: 13 amino acids. Between the trimmed V and J ends, which lost 4 bases and 4 bases, there was a span of 10 bases. The germline V gene has CDR1 MDHEN and CDR2 SYDVKM. CDR3 loop: CASSSGTRETQYF. The CDR3 DNA reads TGTGCCAGCAGTTCCGGGACAAGAGAGACCCAGTACTTC.

This chain joins TRBV19 and TRBJ1-6; D gene unclear. The length of the CDR3 is 17 residues. Germline V lookup: CDR1 LNHDA, CDR2 SQIVND (reference sequence). Trimming stripped 6 bases from V and 10 bases from J, with 25 bases between. The CDR3 bases are TGTGCCAGTAGCATCCGGGGTGGTGAGGCGTCTTGGTCACCCCTCCACTTT. Protein sequence: CASSIRGGEASWSPLHF.

The rearrangement joins TRBV6-1 to TRBJ2-4; D is ambiguous. The CDR3 length is 12 residues. Germline V CDR1 and CDR2: MNHNS, SASEGT. V lost 1 base, J lost 7 bases, and 5 bases lay in between. The CDR3 spells CASSEVSNIQYF. The CDR3 coding sequence is TGTGCCAGCAGTGAAGTCTCGAACATTCAGTACTTC.

This chain links TRBV7-2 with TRBJ2-1, with D perhaps matching TRBD2 (6 bases). Germline lookup yields CDR1 SGHTA and CDR2 FQGNSA. The CDR3 is 19 amino acids. V lost 2 bases to trimming and J lost 0 bases, with 20 bases between them. The CDR3 protein is CASSLLLSSGPSSYNEQFF. The CDR3 nucleotides read TGTGCCAGCAGCTTACTTCTGTCCAGCGGGCCCAGCTCCTACAATGAGCAGTTCTTC.

The chain combines TRBV4-3 with TRBJ2-3, with 10 bases aligning to TRBD2. Germline loops: CDR1 LGHNA, CDR2 YSLEER. V gave up 3 bases and J gave up 5 bases; unmatched junction bases: 14. This CDR3 has 18 amino acids. DNA for the CDR3: TGCGCCAGCAGCCAGGACCCCTCCCTAGCGGGGGCGAGAGATACGCAGTATTTT. Amino acid sequence: CASSQDPSLAGARDTQYF.

Here the CDR3 DNA reads TGTGCCAGCAGCCCGAGGGGAGGGACTAACTATGGCTACACCTTC. Protein: CASSPRGGTNYGYTF. The gene calls are TRBV28 and TRBJ1-2; D is possibly TRBD1 (5 bases). The CDR3 consists of 15 residues. Trimming took off 6 bases at V and 0 bases at J, with 14 bases between the two ends. Germline V gene sequence: CDR1 MDHEN, CDR2 SYDVKM.

The chain joins TRBV7-9 to TRBJ1-2; D is undetermined. Trimming removed 1 base at V and 4 bases at J, with 10 bases between. The CDR3 loop spans 14 amino acids. The V gene's germline CDR1 is SEHNR and CDR2 FQNEAQ (reference sequence). The CDR3 spells CASSLVEGGYGYTF. CDR3 nucleotides: TGTGCCAGCAGCTTAGTAGAGGGAGGCTATGGCTACACCTTC.

As DNA, the CDR3 is TGTGCCGCACAGGGGGGGGCCTTCTACGAGCAGTACTTC. It codes for CAAQGGAFYEQYF. V gene TRBV6-6 combines with J gene TRBJ2-7, with a weak D call TRBD1 (8 bases). Germline values: CDR1 MNHNY, CDR2 SVGAGI (reference sequence). V dropped 11 bases and J dropped 3 bases, with 17 bases sitting between them. The CDR3 contains 13 residues.

The chain has TRBV9 and TRBJ2-2; 7 bases are a match to TRBD1. This CDR3 contains 14 residues. The germline CDR1 and CDR2 sequences are SGDLS and YYNGEE. Trimming took 6 bases from V and 7 from J; bases not matched to a gene: 9. The CDR3 DNA reads TGTGCCAGCAACAGAGGGGGCAACGACGGGGAGCTGTTTTTT. It translates to CASNRGGNDGELFF.

The V and J genes are TRBV11-2 and TRBJ2-3, with D unclear. The CDR3 covers 14 residues. CDR1 is SGHAT and CDR2 is FQNNGV in the germline V gene. Trimming stripped 5 bases from V and 8 bases from J, with 17 bases between. The CDR3 region is CASSPRLGLGTQYF. The CDR3 nucleotides are TGTGCCAGCAGCCCCCGACTGGGTCTGGGTACGCAGTATTTT.

The chain is built from TRBV12-5 and TRBJ2-1; unclear D gene. The CDR3 is 14 residues long. Trimming removed 7 bases at V and 8 bases at J, with 18 bases between. Germline values: CDR1 LGHNT, CDR2 FRNRAP. CDR3 residues: CASALGLQGDEQFF. The CDR3 DNA is TGTGCTAGTGCATTGGGCCTGCAAGGCGATGAGCAGTTCTTC.

In this sample, this clone turned up once. Here the CDR3 reads CAWGLQISTDTQYF. The CDR3 DNA follows: TGTGCCTGGGGATTACAGATCAGCACAGATACGCAGTATTTT. The chain has TRBV30 and TRBJ2-3; D remains unclear. The CDR3 loop spans 14 amino acids. Trimming took 5 bases from V and 0 from J, leaving 12 bases between them. Germline lookup yields CDR1 GTSNPN and CDR2 SVGIG (reference sequence).

The CDR3 here is CASSLVVSTEAFF. The CDR3 DNA reads as TGTGCCAGCAGTTTGGTGGTGAGCACTGAAGCTTTCTTT. The chain carries TRBV27 and TRBJ1-1; D gene unclear. Trimming removed 3 bases at V and 4 bases at J, with 9 bases between. Germline CDR1 and CDR2: MNHEY and SMNVEV (reference sequence). CDR3 length: 13 residues.

The rearrangement links TRBV6-5 to TRBJ1-5; TRBD1 might be the D (5 bases). Trimming shortened V by 8 bases and J by 0 bases, and 8 bases separated the two germline ends. The germline gives CDR1 MNHEY, CDR2 SVGAGI. CDR3 length: 13 residues. The CDR3 sequence: CASCRDSNQPQHF. The CDR3 DNA reads TGTGCCAGCTGCAGGGATAGCAATCAGCCCCAGCATTTT.

CDR3 nucleotide sequence: TGTGCCTGGGAGAGGACGGGAGAGAACACTGAAGCTTTCTTT. Protein sequence: CAWERTGENTEAFF. J is TRBJ1-1 and V is TRBV30; no clear D. The germline gives CDR1 GTSNPN, CDR2 SVGIG (reference sequence). Trimming pared 5 bases from V and 1 base from J, leaving 14 bases between. CDR3 size: 14 residues.